A few counts support the clone carrying this T cell receptor (beta chain). What it recognizes is unknown. The sample belongs to a study of beta chain features in type 1 diabetes. Notes on the study in general: Sequencing from cDNA could over-represent high-TCR-expressing cells. There were fewer insertions and more deletions at the VDJ junctions of type 1 diabetes patients. Within each of all four CD4+ subsets, Type 1 diabetes patients had TCRB CDR3s that were moderately but significantly shorter.

The CDR3 is 15 residues long. Trimming left V 6 bases short and J 8 bases short, with 19 bases between. Germline V gives CDR1 SNHLY, CDR2 FYNNEI. Each sorted fraction was over 95% pure. Expressed TCRB transcripts were sequenced because the entire RNA isolate underwent reverse transcription. Naive, central memory and regulatory T cell samples averaged approximately 3.5 million immunoSEQ reads each. Generated by immunoSEQ multiplex PCR, the TCRdb table keeps only in-frame clones and is missing some. The table lists 250,000 to 350,000 clones, 14% of them singletons. The sequence came from a man younger than 40 with type 1 diabetes. Sequencing was carried out using naive CD4+ T cells from blood. J is TRBJ1-4 and V is TRBV2, with D possibly matching TRBD1 (6 bases). The CDR3 bases are TGTGCCAGCAGCGCTTCAGGGGTCCCGGGAGAAAAACTGTTTTTT. Translating gives CASSASGVPGEKLFF.